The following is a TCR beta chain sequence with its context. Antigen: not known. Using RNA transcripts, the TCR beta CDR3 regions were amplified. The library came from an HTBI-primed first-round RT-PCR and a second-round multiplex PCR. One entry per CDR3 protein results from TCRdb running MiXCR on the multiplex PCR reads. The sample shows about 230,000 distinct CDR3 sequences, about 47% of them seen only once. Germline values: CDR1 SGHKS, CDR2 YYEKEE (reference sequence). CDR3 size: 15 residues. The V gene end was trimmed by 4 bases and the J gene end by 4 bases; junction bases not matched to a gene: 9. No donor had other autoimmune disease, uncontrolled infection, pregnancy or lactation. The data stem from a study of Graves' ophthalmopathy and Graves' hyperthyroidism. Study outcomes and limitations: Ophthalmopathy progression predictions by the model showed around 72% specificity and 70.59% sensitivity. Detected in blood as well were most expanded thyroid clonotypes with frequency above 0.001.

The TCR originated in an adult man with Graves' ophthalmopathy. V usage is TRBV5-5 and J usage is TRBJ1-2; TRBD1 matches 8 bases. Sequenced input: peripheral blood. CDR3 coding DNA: TGTGCCAGCAGCCAAGGACAGGGCGAGCTCTATGGCTACACCTTC. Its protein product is CASSQGQGELYGYTF.